This T cell receptor beta chain was profiled in a study of blood T cell repertoires in COVID-19. Across the whole study: Whether acute or convalescent, the COVID-19 samples came from the United States, Italy and Spain. Sources were T cells, B-cell-depleted T cells, or PBMCs; the material itself was cDNA or gDNA.

Study processing details: Reference gene primer amplification gave estimated nucleated cell counts. Sequenced by immunoSEQ multiplex PCR; TCRdb stores in-frame clones only, minus some. V and J calls and clone size are as listed in that table; D and trimming were resolved from the DNA. The sample includes about 210,000 clones, approximately 83% of them seen just once. Trimming removed 6 bases at V and 0 bases at J, with 12 bases between. Germline loops: CDR1 MNHEY, CDR2 SVGAGI. This CDR3 comprises 15 residues. The V gene is TRBV6-5, the J gene TRBJ1-3, with D possibly TRBD1 on 5 matching bases. The sequencing sample was made of peripheral blood. The sequence came from a woman in her thirties or forties with active or convalescent COVID-19. The CDR3 loop reads CASSRVPYSGNTIYF. The CDR3 DNA follows: TGTGCCAGCAGCAGGGTCCCCTACTCTGGAAACACCATATATTTT.